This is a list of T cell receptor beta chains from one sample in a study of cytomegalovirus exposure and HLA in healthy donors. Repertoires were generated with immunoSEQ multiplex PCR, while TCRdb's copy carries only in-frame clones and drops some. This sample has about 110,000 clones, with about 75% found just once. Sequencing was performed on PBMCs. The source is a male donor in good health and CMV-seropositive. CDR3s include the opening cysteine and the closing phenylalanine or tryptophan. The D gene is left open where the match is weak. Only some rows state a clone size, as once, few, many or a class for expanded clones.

DNA: TGCGCCAGCAGCTTGGAGGCTAGCGGGGGGGTCCGGCGGACCCAGTACTTC
CDR3: CASSLEASGGVRRTQYF
V: TRBV5-1
J: TRBJ2-5
length: 17
D: TRBD2
size: -

DNA: TGTGCCAGCAGTCCCATTTGGGGGGGCCGCGGGAATGAGCAGTTCTTC
CDR3: CASSPIWGGRGNEQFF
V: TRBV28
J: TRBJ2-1
length: 16
D: -
size: -

DNA: TGTGCCAGCAGCTTAGCTTCAGGGCTAAACACTGAAGCTTTCTTT
CDR3: CASSLASGLNTEAFF
V: TRBV7-8
J: TRBJ1-1
length: 15
D: -
size: few

DNA: TGCAGCGTTGTGTGGCAACGCTACGAGCAGTACTTC
CDR3: CSVVWQRYEQYF
V: TRBV29-1
J: TRBJ2-7
length: 12
D: -
size: -

DNA: TGCGCCAGCAGCCAAGGACGAACTGGGCTTAGCGGGAGAGGGGCCAACGTCCTGACTTTC
CDR3: CASSQGRTGLSGRGANVLTF
V: TRBV4-1
J: TRBJ2-6
length: 20
D: TRBD2
size: -

DNA: TGTGCCAGCAGCCAGACAGGGGGAAGCTCCTACGAGCAGTACTTC
CDR3: CASSQTGGSSYEQYF
V: TRBV7-2
J: TRBJ2-7
length: 15
D: TRBD1
size: -

DNA: TGCAGCGTCCAAGCGGGGGGCGGGGAAGATACGCAGTATTTT
CDR3: CSVQAGGGEDTQYF
V: TRBV29-1
J: TRBJ2-3
length: 14
D: TRBD2
size: -

DNA: TGCGCCAGCAGCTTCGGGACTAGCGGAGAGACCCAGTACTTC
CDR3: CASSFGTSGETQYF
V: TRBV5-1
J: TRBJ2-5
length: 14
D: TRBD2
size: few

DNA: TGTGCCAGCACCCCTTTTAGCGGGGGGGCCCTCAATGAGCAGTTCTTC
CDR3: CASTPFSGGALNEQFF
V: TRBV7-9
J: TRBJ2-1
length: 16
D: TRBD2
size: -

DNA: TGTGCCAGCAGCCCTCGTGGGACTAGCGGGCGCAATGAGCAGTTCTTC
CDR3: CASSPRGTSGRNEQFF
V: TRBV7-3
J: TRBJ2-1
length: 16
D: TRBD2
size: -

DNA: TGCAGCGTTGAGAGGTGGAGCTCCTACAATGAGCAGTTCTTC
CDR3: CSVERWSSYNEQFF
V: TRBV29-1
J: TRBJ2-1
length: 14
D: -
size: few

DNA: TGTGCCAGCAGCTTAAGGCGGGAGAGGGACTACGAGCAGTACTTC
CDR3: CASSLRRERDYEQYF
V: TRBV7-8
J: TRBJ2-7
length: 15
D: TRBD2
size: few

DNA: TGCGCCAGCAGTCAATCGAAGTTAGGCTTCACCGGGACAGCCCCCTACGAGCAGTACTTC
CDR3: CASSQSKLGFTGTAPYEQYF
V: TRBV23-1
J: TRBJ2-7
length: 20
D: TRBD1
size: -

DNA: TGTGCCAGCAGCCCAGGGACTAGCGGTATCTCCTACGAGCAGTACTTC
CDR3: CASSPGTSGISYEQYF
V: TRBV27
J: TRBJ2-7
length: 16
D: TRBD2
size: -

DNA: TGCGCCAGCAGCCAAGACGCCCGCGCCACCGGGGAGCTGTTTTTT
CDR3: CASSQDARATGELFF
V: TRBV4-3
J: TRBJ2-2
length: 15
D: -
size: once

DNA: TGTGCCAGCAGCCTCACTCCCGGGACTAGCGTTGACTACGAGCAGTACTTC
CDR3: CASSLTPGTSVDYEQYF
V: TRBV16
J: TRBJ2-7
length: 17
D: TRBD2
size: few

DNA: TGTGCCAGCAGCTCCCGGGGCAGGGAGGTCTACGAGCAGTACTTC
CDR3: CASSSRGREVYEQYF
V: TRBV2
J: TRBJ2-7
length: 15
D: -
size: -

DNA: TGTGCCAGCAGATTGACAGGGGCCAATGAAGCTTTCTTT
CDR3: CASRLTGANEAFF
V: TRBV5-5
J: TRBJ1-1
length: 13
D: TRBD1
size: few

DNA: TGTGCCAGCAGTGGCACTAGGGACAGACTCTATGGCTACACCTTC
CDR3: CASSGTRDRLYGYTF
V: TRBV6-1
J: TRBJ1-2
length: 15
D: TRBD1
size: once

DNA: TGTGCCAGCAGTACGGGACAGATGTTCAATCAGCCCCAGCATTTT
CDR3: CASSTGQMFNQPQHF
V: TRBV28
J: TRBJ1-5
length: 15
D: TRBD1
size: -

DNA: TGCAGCGTTTATATTGGGGGGGCGCGTGGCTACACCTTC
CDR3: CSVYIGGARGYTF
V: TRBV29-1
J: TRBJ1-2
length: 13
D: -
size: -

DNA: TGTGCCAGCAGTGACGTTGATGGGTTAGCGCTACACCCGAGGGAGACCCAGTACTTC
CDR3: CASSDVDGLALHPRETQYF
V: TRBV6-4
J: TRBJ2-5
length: 19
D: -
size: few

DNA: TGTGCCAGCAGTACCTGGACAGGGGACGGGAGTAATTCACCCCTCCACTTT
CDR3: CASSTWTGDGSNSPLHF
V: TRBV28
J: TRBJ1-6
length: 17
D: TRBD1
size: once

DNA: TGTGCCAGCAGTCGGACTAAACAAGAGACCCAGTACTTC
CDR3: CASSRTKQETQYF
V: TRBV7-3
J: TRBJ2-5
length: 13
D: -
size: -

DNA: TGTGCCAGCAGCTTAAGAGGTTTCGGACAGGTGGGAAGGGAGCAGTACTTC
CDR3: CASSLRGFGQVGREQYF
V: TRBV7-3
J: TRBJ2-7
length: 17
D: TRBD1
size: -

DNA: TGTGCCAGCAGGAGGGCCCGCGGCTATAATTCACCCCTCCACTTT
CDR3: CASRRARGYNSPLHF
V: TRBV14
J: TRBJ1-6
length: 15
D: -
size: once

DNA: TGTGCCAGCAGCCCTACAGGGGGCTGGGATAATGAGCAGTTCTTC
CDR3: CASSPTGGWDNEQFF
V: TRBV7-6
J: TRBJ2-1
length: 15
D: TRBD1
size: -

DNA: TGTGCCAGCAGCTTGGAGGGTTATGGCAGGGCCTCCTACAATGAGCAGTTCTTC
CDR3: CASSLEGYGRASYNEQFF
V: TRBV5-6
J: TRBJ2-1
length: 18
D: -
size: -

DNA: TGCGCCAGCAGCCCCGAGCGGGAGGGCCCCCACGAGCAGTACTTC
CDR3: CASSPEREGPHEQYF
V: TRBV5-1
J: TRBJ2-7
length: 15
D: TRBD2
size: -

DNA: TGTGCCAGCGATCGACGTCCGGGGACTGAAGCTTTCTTT
CDR3: CASDRRPGTEAFF
V: TRBV28
J: TRBJ1-1
length: 13
D: -
size: -

DNA: TGTGCCAGTAGTAGAAACTGGGACAGCAAATCGCCCCTCCACTTT
CDR3: CASSRNWDSKSPLHF
V: TRBV19
J: TRBJ1-6
length: 15
D: TRBD1
size: -

DNA: TGTGCCAGCAGTTCGGCGGGCGGGGGGGCCCCTTACAATGAGCAGTTCTTC
CDR3: CASSSAGGGAPYNEQFF
V: TRBV27
J: TRBJ2-1
length: 17
D: TRBD2
size: -

DNA: TGTGCCAGCAGCCACCGGGACAGGGGCACAACTAATGAAAAACTGTTTTTT
CDR3: CASSHRDRGTTNEKLFF
V: TRBV14
J: TRBJ1-4
length: 17
D: TRBD1
size: -

DNA: TGTGCCAGCAGTTACTCAGGGGTGCAAGAGACCCAGTACTTC
CDR3: CASSYSGVQETQYF
V: TRBV6-5
J: TRBJ2-5
length: 14
D: -
size: -

DNA: TGTGCCAGCAGGCCGAGGCAGGGTGGAACTCAGCCCCAGCATTTT
CDR3: CASRPRQGGTQPQHF
V: TRBV6-4
J: TRBJ1-5
length: 15
D: -
size: -

DNA: TGTGCCAGTAGTACCCGAAGGGGAGGGGACATTCAGTACTTC
CDR3: CASSTRRGGDIQYF
V: TRBV19
J: TRBJ2-4
length: 14
D: TRBD2
size: few

DNA: TGTGCCATTGAAGTCGGGGGATGGTCGAACGAGCAGTACTTC
CDR3: CAIEVGGWSNEQYF
V: TRBV28
J: TRBJ2-7
length: 14
D: -
size: -

DNA: TGTGCCACCAGCAGAGATTCCGGGGACTATGGCTACACCTTC
CDR3: CATSRDSGDYGYTF
V: TRBV15
J: TRBJ1-2
length: 14
D: -
size: few

DNA: TGTGCCTGGAGTGCCACAGGACACAGGAACTATGGCTACCCCTTC
CDR3: CAWSATGHRNYGYPF
V: TRBV30
J: TRBJ1-2
length: 15
D: -
size: -

DNA: TGTGCCAGCAGCTTGACATTCGGGACAGGGGCTGGCTACACCTTC
CDR3: CASSLTFGTGAGYTF
V: TRBV7-9
J: TRBJ1-2
length: 15
D: TRBD1
size: -

DNA: TGTGCCAGCAGCTTATCAAGGGGGCAACTCGCGAACACCGGGGAGCTGTTTTTT
CDR3: CASSLSRGQLANTGELFF
V: TRBV7-9
J: TRBJ2-2
length: 18
D: TRBD1
size: -

DNA: TGTGCCAGCAGCAACAGGGCGCCTAATGAAAAACTGTTTTTT
CDR3: CASSNRAPNEKLFF
V: TRBV6-6
J: TRBJ1-4
length: 14
D: -
size: -

DNA: TGTGCCAGCTCACCAGCGGGGACTGGGGCCTACGAGCAGTACTTC
CDR3: CASSPAGTGAYEQYF
V: TRBV18
J: TRBJ2-7
length: 15
D: -
size: -

DNA: TGCGCCAGCAGCCAAGATTACGGTAGCGGTTACTCCTACAATGAGCAGTTCTTC
CDR3: CASSQDYGSGYSYNEQFF
V: TRBV4-3
J: TRBJ2-1
length: 18
D: -
size: -

DNA: TGTGCCTGGAGTGTACGTCCTAGCGGGAGGTCTTTTGCCAAAAACATTCAGTACTTC
CDR3: CAWSVRPSGRSFAKNIQYF
V: TRBV30
J: TRBJ2-4
length: 19
D: TRBD2
size: -

DNA: TGTGCCAGCTCACAGACAGCCTCTAACTATGGCTACACCTTC
CDR3: CASSQTASNYGYTF
V: TRBV18
J: TRBJ1-2
length: 14
D: -
size: -

DNA: TGTGCCATCGGTGGATCGGGGTTCTATGGCTACACCTTC
CDR3: CAIGGSGFYGYTF
V: TRBV28
J: TRBJ1-2
length: 13
D: -
size: -

DNA: TGTGCCAGTAGGGCTCTTGGGGGGGGCATCGGACCCTACGAGCAGTACTTC
CDR3: CASRALGGGIGPYEQYF
V: TRBV19
J: TRBJ2-7
length: 17
D: -
size: few

DNA: TGCGCCAGCAGCCAGTGGCCCATCACAGGGGTCCTTTTCACTGAAGCTTTCTTT
CDR3: CASSQWPITGVLFTEAFF
V: TRBV4-1
J: TRBJ1-1
length: 18
D: TRBD1
size: -

DNA: TGTGCCAGCAGTTCCCTTTTGGCGGGAACCACAGATACGCAGTATTTT
CDR3: CASSSLLAGTTDTQYF
V: TRBV28
J: TRBJ2-3
length: 16
D: -
size: -

DNA: TGTGCCAGCAGCCGGGTCCAGGGGACCAACACTGAAGCTTTCTTT
CDR3: CASSRVQGTNTEAFF
V: TRBV4-2
J: TRBJ1-1
length: 15
D: -
size: -

DNA: TGTGCCAGCAGCGAGGGGACTAGCGGGGTCTATGAGCAGTTCTTC
CDR3: CASSEGTSGVYEQFF
V: TRBV9
J: TRBJ2-1
length: 15
D: TRBD2
size: -

DNA: TGTGCCAGCAGCACATTTGAGGGGGACACGAACGAGCAGTACTTC
CDR3: CASSTFEGDTNEQYF
V: TRBV14
J: TRBJ2-7
length: 15
D: -
size: -

DNA: TGCAGTGCTGGCGAGGGTGGCTACACCTTC
CDR3: CSAGEGGYTF
V: TRBV20-1
J: TRBJ1-2
length: 10
D: -
size: few

DNA: TGTGCCAGCAGCCAAGGTAGAGCGGACAATGAGCAGTTCTTC
CDR3: CASSQGRADNEQFF
V: TRBV4-2
J: TRBJ2-1
length: 14
D: -
size: -